These T cell receptor beta chains were read from a single sample in a study of blood T cell repertoires in COVID-19. Profiling relied on immunoSEQ multiplex PCR, and the TCRdb table lists in-frame clones only, not all of them. The sample shows 150,000 or so clones, about 88% of them seen only once. Material: peripheral blood. The source of these receptors is a woman aged 80 or older with acute or convalescent COVID-19. The conserved cysteine and the conserved F or W are not part of the CDR3 here.

CDR3 length,V gene,CDR3 protein
12,TRBV4-2,ASSQDSGDYEQY
14,TRBV5-1,ASSLGTGASTDTQY
13,TRBV4-2,ASSPTTGVNEKLF
10,TRBV29-1,SVLGDSYGYT
14,TRBV9,ASSVFSIAVTGELF
12,TRBV5-1,ASSLQGAPGKLF
13,TRBV3-1/TRBV3-2,ASSRRTGSSYEQY
13,TRBV7-9,ASSLVGEFTDTQY
13,TRBV5-1,ASSLTGGEGGTIY
11,TRBV27,ASRRVGVEKLF
11,TRBV3-1/TRBV3-2,ASSQDGVSPLH
15,TRBV6-2/TRBV6-3,ASSYPLAGGRGETQY
12,TRBV10-1,ASSESRSGNTIY
12,TRBV28,ASRDSGSPGELF
15,TRBV7-9,ASSFGSAGRQPNTIY
14,TRBV7-2,ASSPLPGTWVGTQY
12,TRBV27,ASSLGRGDYEQY
12,TRBV14,ASRRALTNSPLH
12,TRBV3-1/TRBV3-2,ASSLGYGRYEQY
12,TRBV7-2,ASSLAQGSQPQH
14,TRBV27,ASSPWTSGRVNEQF
13,TRBV7-4,ASSSRGGVDEKLF
13,TRBV27,ASSLWSSYNSPLH
12,TRBV7-3,ASRAGTGVNEQF
14,TRBV10-3,AISDPDRAGSTEAF
14,TRBV24-1,ATSDTPTGPRETQY
10,TRBV19,ASSITSVGYT
12,TRBV7-9,ASSLGTVSYEQY
13,TRBV19,ASSPRRGRDTEAF
13,TRBV27,ASSFRGARVYEQY
12,TRBV5-1,ASSLSAEGYEQF
14,TRBV13,ASSLGQRSRTDTQY
10,TRBV2,ASSEAGETQY
13,TRBV11-2,ASSRVIAGVREQF
16,TRBV28,ASSFPRLAGMDTYEQY
14,TRBV19,ASRLGTGATYYGYT
11,TRBV14,ASSQDLLLGQF
13,TRBV7-7,ASSPSGGSYNEQF
15,TRBV27,ARSGEGSFSGANVLT
13,TRBV7-2,ASSLANGGSYEQY
12,TRBV29-1,SVERGTSTDTQY
15,TRBV3-1/TRBV3-2,ASSLRTSGIAADTQY
12,TRBV2,ASRLGQAGNTIY
12,TRBV10-3,AIRDDRSTDTQY
13,TRBV2,ASSEQVQGANVLT
12,TRBV27,ASSRVGQGGGYT